This TCR beta chain emerged from a study of cytomegalovirus exposure and HLA in healthy donors. As to this clone: Its antigen remains unidentified.

The CDR3 loop spans 14 amino acids. V was cut by 0 bases and J by 4 bases, with 6 bases left in between. Germline CDR1 SGHTA, CDR2 FQGTGA. The assay was immunoSEQ multiplex PCR, and TCRdb's table has in-frame clones only and misses some. The profile shows about 84,000 clones, roughly 90% of them singletons. General observations from the study: In vitro work confirmed that a few CMV-associated chains recognize CMV antigens. Listed as cytomegalovirus-associated were 164 TCR beta chains.

The TCR was taken from a man aged 30 to 45 in good health and CMV-seronegative. J is TRBJ2-2 and V is TRBV7-3, with D perhaps TRBD2 (6 bases). Sequencing was performed on PBMCs. The CDR3: CASSLTAGTGELFF. As DNA, the CDR3 is TGTGCCAGCAGCTTAACAGCGGGCACCGGGGAGCTGTTTTTT. Drawing the rest from reference TRBV7-3 and TRBJ2-2, the complete variable domain is GAGVSQTPSNKVTEKGKYVELRCDPISGHTALYWYRQSLGQGPEFLIYFQGTGAADDSGLPNDRFFAVRPEGSVSTLKIQRTERGDSAVYLCASSLTAGTGELFFGEGSRLTVL.